The T cell receptor beta chain under discussion was sequenced for a study of beta chain features in type 1 diabetes. This clone has a handful of counts. Its target is unknown. Expressed TCRB transcripts were sequenced because the entire RNA isolate underwent reverse transcription. Produced via immunoSEQ multiplex PCR; TCRdb's table is partial and in-frame only. Of approximately 600,000 clones listed, under 15% were seen once; the top ten hold 0.095% to 0.15%. J lost 7 bases, V lost 8 bases, and 17 bases had no gene match. The CDR3 consists of 17 residues. Germline V gives CDR1 MDHEN, CDR2 SYDVKM. Findings and caveats of the study: When Type 1 diabetes patients were examined, their TCRB CDR3s proved moderately but significantly shorter in all four CD4+ subsets.

The rearrangement uses TRBV28 and TRBJ1-6, with 7 bases matching TRBD1. Sample: naive CD4+ T cells from blood. This clonotype originated in a man aged 25-45 years with type 1 diabetes. CDR3 in amino acids: CASHEWRGQMANSPLHF. The DNA of the CDR3 is TGTGCCAGCCACGAATGGAGGGGGCAAATGGCGAATTCACCCCTCCACTTT.